Shown below are 5 T cell receptor beta chains from a single sample sequenced in a study of graft-versus-host responses after intestinal transplantation. Measured with immunoSEQ multiplex PCR; TCRdb has only the in-frame clones, and not every one. The sample has tens of thousands of clones, about 90% seen once. The sequencing here drew on PBMCs, taken 300 to 330 days after intestinal transplant. These receptor sequences come from a human patient who received an intestinal transplant, so some T cells may come from the graft donor.

CDR3 DNA: TGTGCCAGCAGCCCTTCGGGGGGCGCCGAGCAGTACTTC. Translated, it gives CASSPSGGAEQYF. The J gene is TRBJ2-7, the V gene TRBV7-9, with a weak D call TRBD2 (7 bases). V lost 5 bases and J 6 bases, leaving 14 bases between the germline ends. Germline CDR1 and CDR2: SEHNR and FQNEAQ (reference sequence). There are 13 residues in the CDR3.

The count of this clone is one. The rearrangement joins TRBV6-1 to TRBJ2-7, with a possible D match to TRBD2 (5 bases). Germline CDR1 is MNHNS and CDR2 is SASEGT. This CDR3 is built from 13 residues. V dropped 1 base and J dropped 6 bases, with 10 bases sitting between them. CDR3 in amino acids: CASSEDRRPEQYF. For the CDR3, the DNA is TGTGCCAGCAGTGAAGATAGGAGGCCCGAGCAGTACTTC.

This clone occurred once. The chain combines TRBV5-4 with TRBJ2-3, with TRBD2 matching 8 bases. This CDR3 comprises 17 residues. The germline V gene encodes CDR1 SGHNT and CDR2 YYREEE (reference sequence). With V trimmed by 5 bases and J by 5 bases, 16 bases remained unmatched. The CDR3 nucleotides are TGTGCCAGCAGTCGCCCCATGCGGCGGGGGGAGGGAGATACGCAGTATTTT. It yields the protein CASSRPMRRGEGDTQYF.

This chain links TRBV7-9 with TRBJ2-2; 9 bases are a match to TRBD2. Germline V CDR1 and CDR2: SEHNR, FQNEAQ (reference sequence). The length of the CDR3 is 16 residues. V lost 3 bases and J lost 0; bases outside the gene matches: 2. The CDR3 here is CASSLASGTNTGELFF. The CDR3 DNA reads as TGTGCCAGCAGCTTGGCTAGCGGGACGAACACCGGGGAGCTGTTTTTT.

This clone was picked up a small number of times. This chain uses TRBV5-1 with TRBJ2-7; 7 bases align to TRBD1. The germline CDR1 and CDR2 sequences are SGHRS and YFSETQ. The trim removed 3 bases at V and 2 bases at J, leaving 5 bases unmatched. The CDR3 is 14 residues long. DNA of the CDR3: TGCGCCAGCAGCTCGGGACAGAAGCCCTACGAGCAGTACTTC. It specifies CASSSGQKPYEQYF.